This T cell receptor beta chain was recovered during a study of cytomegalovirus exposure and HLA in healthy donors. The study ran its PCR with 60 Vbeta and 13 Jbeta primers. Method: immunoSEQ multiplex PCR; TCRdb's copy keeps in-frame clones and lacks some. Of about 140,000 clones in the sample, 80% were seen once. The CDR3 totals 13 residues. V was trimmed by 8 bases and J by 4 bases, leaving 18 bases between them. CDR1 is SQVTM and CDR2 is ANQGSEA in the germline V gene. The source of this sequence is a male donor in good health and CMV-seronegative. The chain links TRBV29-1 to TRBJ2-7; D possibly corresponds to TRBD1 (6 bases). Sequencing was carried out using PBMCs. The chain's CDR3 is CSIFRDIRYEQYF. In DNA, the CDR3 is TGCAGCATATTCCGGGACATAAGATACGAGCAGTACTTC.